A single sample is the source of the 26 T cell receptor beta chains below, sequenced in a study of vaccination effects on CD4 cells after COVID-19. Cultured cells yielded isolated CD4+ T cells after 10 to 11 days. As their vaccination, participants received two doses of either BNT162b2 or mRNA-1273. Produced via immunoSEQ multiplex PCR; TCRdb's table is partial and in-frame only. The sample shows fewer than 85,000 clones, about 67% of them seen only once. These receptors are not linked to any known antigen. The source material was CD4+ T cells from PBMCs cultured without peptide, sampled after COVID-19 vaccination. All receptors come from a human donor who received a COVID-19 vaccine.

The sample holds a few counts of this clone. The chain combines TRBV18 with TRBJ1-2, with D possibly matching TRBD1 (6 bases). V was trimmed by 4 bases and J by 1 base, leaving 16 bases between them. The CDR3 loop spans 16 amino acids. Germline lookup yields CDR1 KGHSH and CDR2 LQKENI. The CDR3 reads CASSLLPKGDNYGYTF. The CDR3 DNA is TGTGCCAGCTCACTTCTCCCTAAGGGGGATAACTATGGCTACACCTTC.

The rearrangement links TRBV5-5 to TRBJ2-5; 11 nucleotides match TRBD1. The ends lost 3 bases at V and 2 bases at J; junction bases unmatched: 6. Germline V CDR1 and CDR2: SGHKS, YYEKEE (reference sequence). This CDR3 has 16 residues. CDR3 sequence (DNA): TGTGCCAGCAGCTCCGGGGACAGGGGGTTACAAGAGACCCAGTACTTC. It yields the protein CASSSGDRGLQETQYF.

This chain links TRBV11-3 with TRBJ2-3, with 10 nucleotides matching TRBD2. V lost 2 bases to trimming and J lost 6 bases; unmatched junction nucleotides: 8. CDR3 length: 16 amino acids. Germline loops: CDR1 SGHNT, CDR2 YENEEA. CDR3 nucleotide sequence: TGTGCCAGCAGCTTATTAAGCGGGGGGGCTACCGATACGCAGTATTTT. Encoded protein: CASSLLSGGATDTQYF. The full variable domain, completed using reference TRBV11-3 and TRBJ2-3, is EAGVVQSPRYKIIEKKQPVAFWCNPISGHNTLYWYLQNLGQGPELLIRYENEEAVDDSQLPKDRFSAERLKGVDSTLKIQPAELGDSAVYLCASSLLSGGATDTQYFGPGTRLTVL.

The J gene is TRBJ1-3, the V gene TRBV6-5; no clear D gene. Germline V lookup: CDR1 MNHEY, CDR2 SVGAGI. Trimming removed 10 bases at V and 0 bases at J, with 13 bases between. The length of the CDR3 is 14 residues. CDR3 bases: TGTGCCACTAGGCGGGCCACCTCTGGAAACACCATATATTTT. Amino acid sequence: CATRRATSGNTIYF.

The chain links TRBV7-2 to TRBJ2-2; 9 bases map to TRBD2. The junction had 3 bases not matched to a gene; V was cut back by 1 base and J by 6 bases. The CDR3 runs 15 residues. The germline CDR1 and CDR2 sequences are SGHTA and FQGNSA. Here the CDR3 DNA reads TGTGCCAGCAGCTTAGATAGCGGGGGAGCCGGGGAGCTGTTTTTT. The encoded protein is CASSLDSGGAGELFF.

This clone was seen just once. The J gene is TRBJ1-2, the V gene TRBV6-2 or TRBV6-3; maybe TRBD1 (6 bases). From germline, CDR1 is MNHEY and CDR2 SVGEGT. V was shortened by 2 bases and J by 2 bases, with 12 bases between the two germline ends. The CDR3 totals 15 residues. In nucleotides, the CDR3 is TGTGCCAGCAGTTACACGGGGGCGTGGAACTATGGCTACACCTTC. This sequence encodes CASSYTGAWNYGYTF.

This clone was observed once. The CDR3, as DNA: TGTGCCAGCAGCTCCCAACCGATCTATGGCTACACCTTC. Protein: CASSSQPIYGYTF. The gene calls are TRBV6-5 and TRBJ1-2; no clear D. V was shortened by 6 bases and J by 4 bases, with 12 bases between the two germline ends. This CDR3 comprises 13 residues. Germline CDR1 is MNHEY and CDR2 is SVGAGI.

The rearrangement links TRBV5-1 to TRBJ2-3; 8 bases are a match to TRBD2. V shed 6 bases and J 0 bases; nucleotides not matched to a gene: 12. There are 17 residues in the CDR3. Germline CDR1 SGHRS, CDR2 YFSETQ. CDR3 amino acids: CASTLRVAGSSTDTQYF. The CDR3 DNA reads TGCGCCAGCACCCTGAGGGTAGCGGGGTCTAGCACAGATACGCAGTATTTT.

The J gene is TRBJ2-5, the V gene TRBV24-1; D unresolved. Germline CDR1 is KGHDR and CDR2 is SFDVKD. V was cut by 3 bases and J by 3 bases, with 10 bases left in between. The CDR3 sequence is 14 residues long. The CDR3 protein is CATSDRRGKETQYF. The CDR3, as DNA: TGTGCCACCAGTGATCGCCGCGGTAAAGAGACCCAGTACTTC.

This rearrangement joins TRBV9 to TRBJ1-2; TRBD1 might be the D (5 bases). There are 17 residues in the CDR3. V was pared by 4 bases and J by 7 bases, with 26 bases between. The germline CDR1 and CDR2 sequences are SGDLS and YYNGEE. CDR3 in amino acids: CASSPSASSDFGGGYTF. The CDR3 DNA follows: TGTGCCAGCAGCCCGAGTGCCTCGTCCGACTTCGGGGGTGGCTACACCTTC.

The chain recombines TRBV28 with TRBJ1-5, with D perhaps TRBD1 (6 bases). The V gene's germline CDR1 is MDHEN and CDR2 SYDVKM. This CDR3 contains 14 residues. Trimming pared 2 bases from V and 7 bases from J, leaving 12 bases between. The chain's CDR3 is CASSLRGARQPQHF. As DNA, the CDR3 is TGTGCCAGCAGTTTAAGGGGGGCGCGGCAGCCCCAGCATTTT.

This clone was detected a few times. The chain joins TRBV25-1 to TRBJ1-6; 7 bases align to TRBD1. The CDR3 loop spans 16 amino acids. The V gene's germline CDR1 is MGHDK and CDR2 SYGVNS. Unmatched junction bases numbered 8, after V lost 3 bases and J lost 6 bases. The CDR3 nucleotides read TGTGCCAGCAGTGATCCCAAGCAGGGGGGTAATTCACCCCTCCACTTT. Its translation: CASSDPKQGGNSPLHF.

This clone was seen more than once but under ten times. No DNA is shown, since the ends of the CDR3 on it are uncertain; the CDR3 is the one TCRdb lists. The chain uses TRBV2 and TRBJ2-5; the table assigns TRBD1, which was not confirmed against the DNA. Looked up from germline, CDR1 is SNHLY and CDR2 is FYNNEI. Counting both end residues, the CDR3 totals 14 amino acids. This chain's CDR3 is CASILGGQQETQYF.

This clone was seen a few times. J is TRBJ2-1 and V is TRBV4-2; 7 positions agree with TRBD2. This CDR3 spans 16 amino acids. Trimming took 5 bases from V and 1 from J; bases not matched to a gene: 8. CDR1 is LGHNA and CDR2 is YNFKEQ in the germline V gene. The CDR3 sequence: CASSRAGSDSYNEQFF. For the CDR3, the DNA is TGTGCCAGCAGCAGAGCGGGGTCTGATTCCTACAATGAGCAGTTCTTC.

The chain carries TRBV2 and TRBJ2-7; TRBD1 agrees at 7 bases. The CDR3 is 14 amino acids. The germline V gene has CDR1 SNHLY and CDR2 FYNNEI. V trimming: 4 bases; J trimming: 2 bases; junction bases outside the gene matches: 5. CDR3 sequence: CASSATGTPYEQYV. CDR3 DNA sequence: TGTGCCAGCAGTGCGACAGGGACCCCCTACGAGCAGTACGTC.

The CDR3 reads CASSEYPLAGATDTQYF. The DNA for the CDR3 is TGTGCCAGCAGTGAATACCCTCTAGCGGGGGCCACAGATACGCAGTATTTT. The V and J genes are TRBV25-1 and TRBJ2-3; TRBD2 agrees at 10 bases. Germline lookup yields CDR1 MGHDK and CDR2 SYGVNS. V lost 0 bases to trimming and J lost 2 bases; unmatched junction nucleotides: 5. The CDR3 spans 17 residues.

This clone was counted a single time. The chain couples TRBV4-1 to TRBJ2-5; TRBD1 matches at 7 bases. Germline CDR1 and CDR2: MGHRA and YSYEKL. Unmatched junction bases numbered 3, after V lost 4 bases and J lost 1 base. The CDR3 contains 14 residues. In DNA form, the CDR3 reads TGCGCCAGCAGCCTCGGACAGGCCCAAGAGACCCAGTACTTC. Translating gives CASSLGQAQETQYF.

The rearrangement links TRBV7-3 to TRBJ2-3, with 15 bases fitting TRBD2. This CDR3 is 15 amino acids long. Trimming removed 4 bases from V and 5 bases from J; junction bases left unmatched: 1. Germline loops: CDR1 SGHTA, CDR2 FQGTGA. The CDR3 DNA reads TGTGCCAGCAGCTCGGGACTAGCGGGGGGAGATACGCAGTATTTT. Translated, it gives CASSSGLAGGDTQYF. Full variable domain (rest looked up from reference TRBV7-3 and TRBJ2-3): GAGVSQTPSNKVTEKGKYVELRCDPISGHTALYWYRQSLGQGPEFLIYFQGTGAADDSGLPNDRFFAVRPEGSVSTLKIQRTERGDSAVYLCASSSGLAGGDTQYFGPGTRLTVL.

This clone was counted only a few times. The chain uses TRBV28 and TRBJ1-6; a possible D gene is TRBD1 (5 bases). V was shortened by 3 bases and J by 4 bases, with 13 bases between the two germline ends. This CDR3 is built from 16 residues. Germline V gene sequence: CDR1 MDHEN, CDR2 SYDVKM. Here the CDR3 reads CASSLGQGTYNSPLHF. The CDR3 DNA sequence: TGTGCCAGCAGTTTGGGTCAGGGAACATATAATTCACCCCTCCACTTT.

This clone appeared a few times. The chain joins TRBV5-8 to TRBJ2-3; possibly TRBD1 for D (5 bases). The CDR3 length is 19 residues. The V and J ends lost 10 bases and 2 bases respectively, with 32 bases between them. Germline-derived CDR1 and CDR2 are SGHTS and YDEGEE. The CDR3 is CASPAWVFVTAGYTDTQYF. The DNA for the CDR3 is TGTGCCTCTCCAGCTTGGGTCTTCGTAACGGCAGGGTACACAGATACGCAGTATTTT. The complete variable domain, with remaining parts taken from reference TRBV5-8 and TRBJ2-3, reads EAGVTQSPTHLIKTRGQQATLRCSPISGHTSVYWYQQALGLGLQFLLWYDEGEERNRGNFPPRFSGRQFPNYSSELNVNALELEDSALYLCASPAWVFVTAGYTDTQYFGPGTRLTVL.

V is TRBV7-2 and J is TRBJ2-5; 10 nucleotides align to TRBD2. The CDR3 contains 15 residues. V shed 0 bases, J shed 5 bases, and the junction held 3 bases outside the gene matches. The germline V gene encodes CDR1 SGHTA and CDR2 FQGNSA. The CDR3, as DNA: TGTGCCAGCAGCTTAGCGAAACTAGCGGGGGAGACCCAGTACTTC. Protein product: CASSLAKLAGETQYF.

CDR3 protein: CASSQVWAIPFF. The CDR3 nucleotides are TGTGCCAGCAGCCAAGTGTGGGCAATTCCATTCTTC. V gene TRBV14 combines with J gene TRBJ2-1; D is uncertain. Germline V CDR1 and CDR2: SGHDN, FVKESK. The CDR3 has 12 residues. Trimming pared 1 base from V and 16 bases from J, leaving 14 bases between.

This clone was detected a few times. This rearrangement joins TRBV18 to TRBJ2-3; either TRBD1 or TRBD2 may supply D (6 bases each). Germline CDR1 reads KGHSH; CDR2 reads LQKENI. Trimming stripped 3 bases from V and 2 bases from J, with 12 bases between. This CDR3 is 15 amino acids long. CDR3: CASSPRGALTDTQYF. The CDR3 DNA follows: TGTGCCAGCTCACCGAGGGGGGCGCTCACAGATACGCAGTATTTT.

This clone was observed a handful of times. The rearrangement joins TRBV14 to TRBJ2-1, with D hard to call. CDR1 is SGHDN and CDR2 is FVKESK in the germline V gene. V lost 3 bases and J lost 7, with 10 bases in between. This CDR3 is built from 13 residues. CDR3 DNA: TGTGCCAGCAGCCAGAGATCCTCTAATGAGCAGTTCTTC. As protein: CASSQRSSNEQFF.

The chain combines TRBV24-1 with TRBJ2-5; a possible D gene is TRBD1 (5 bases). Trimming pared 3 bases from V and 2 bases from J, leaving 12 bases between. Germline loops: CDR1 KGHDR, CDR2 SFDVKD. The CDR3 runs 15 residues. The CDR3 loop reads CATSDRNRLQETQYF. DNA for the CDR3: TGTGCCACCAGTGATCGTAACAGGTTGCAAGAGACCCAGTACTTC.

The rearrangement joins TRBV2 to TRBJ1-2; D might be TRBD1 (5 bases). Germline V gene sequence: CDR1 SNHLY, CDR2 FYNNEI. There are 13 residues in the CDR3. The ends were cut back, 8 bases at V and 1 base at J, with 11 bases in the middle. CDR3 loop: CASCTQGNYGYTF. The CDR3 DNA follows: TGTGCCAGCTGTACTCAGGGTAACTATGGCTACACCTTC.